Below are 18 T cell receptor beta chains sequenced from a single sample in a study of cytomegalovirus exposure and HLA in healthy donors. Vbeta (60) and Jbeta (13) primers were used in the PCR. The table came from immunoSEQ multiplex PCR; TCRdb's copy has only in-frame clones and leaves some out. The sample has more than 85,000 clones, about 80% seen once. Sequences were obtained from PBMCs. The receptors derive from a young man in good health and CMV-seronegative.

The chain uses TRBV7-6 and TRBJ1-5; D gene unclear. V gave up 5 bases and J gave up 5 bases, with 10 bases separating them. Looked up from germline, CDR1 is SGHVS and CDR2 is FNYEAQ. CDR3 length: 13 amino acids. The CDR3 loop reads CASSPDWDQPQHF. As DNA, the CDR3 is TGTGCCAGCAGCCCCGACTGGGATCAGCCCCAGCATTTT.

The rearrangement uses TRBV10-2 and TRBJ2-7, with 8 positions matching TRBD2. With 5 bases clipped from V and 2 bases from J, the junction kept 5 bases outside the gene matches. The CDR3 spans 14 residues. Germline-derived CDR1 and CDR2 are WSHSY and SAAADI. The CDR3 DNA is TGCGCCAGCAGTACTCGCGGGGGGACCTACGAGCAGTACTTC. Protein sequence: CASSTRGGTYEQYF.

The chain employs TRBV5-1 and TRBJ2-5; TRBD2 matches 8 bases. The CDR3 has 15 amino acids. With V trimmed by 1 base and J by 2 bases, 4 bases remained unmatched. In germline, CDR1 is SGHRS, CDR2 YFSETQ. The CDR3 is CASSLYGGGQETQYF. The CDR3 DNA is TGCGCCAGCAGCTTGTACGGGGGGGGTCAAGAGACCCAGTACTTC.

V and J are TRBV5-1 and TRBJ2-1; 10 bases map to TRBD2. CDR1 is SGHRS, CDR2 YFSETQ, per germline. Trimming took 6 bases from V and 2 from J; bases not matched to a gene: 11. This CDR3 is built from 17 residues. The CDR3 spells CASTLGPTSGTYNEQFF. The CDR3 bases are TGCGCCAGCACCCTAGGCCCAACTAGCGGGACCTACAATGAGCAGTTCTTC.

This clone was picked up one time. The chain has TRBV27 and TRBJ2-7, with 9 bases fitting TRBD1. The V segment lost 5 bases and the J segment 0 bases; nucleotides outside the gene matches: 8. The germline V gene encodes CDR1 MNHEY and CDR2 SMNVEV (reference sequence). CDR3 length: 16 amino acids. In DNA, the CDR3 is TGTGCCAGCAGTACCAAACAGGGGGCCTTCTCCTACGAGCAGTACTTC. It specifies CASSTKQGAFSYEQYF.

With regard to this clone: At one end, the junction sequence differs from germline, possibly due to a read error. The chain couples TRBV10-3 to TRBJ2-7; D is perhaps TRBD1 (6 bases). There are 13 residues in the CDR3. CDR1 is ENHRY, CDR2 SYGVKD, per germline. The CDR3 loop reads CAISDPRGGHLIF. Written as DNA, the CDR3 is TGTGCCATCAGTGACCCCCGTGGGGGACATCTCATTTTC.

V usage is TRBV30 and J usage is TRBJ2-3; perhaps TRBD1 as D (5 bases). The CDR3 is 14 amino acids. Per germline, CDR1 GTSNPN and CDR2 SVGIG (reference sequence). V lost 5 bases and J 1 base, leaving 13 bases between the germline ends. The CDR3 region is CAWDRVGGTDTQYF. DNA of the CDR3: TGTGCCTGGGATCGGGTAGGGGGCACAGATACGCAGTATTTT.

The chain links TRBV2 to TRBJ1-2; 7 positions match TRBD1. CDR1 SNHLY and CDR2 FYNNEI come from the germline V gene. V dropped 8 bases and J dropped 3; count of bases not matched to a gene: 6. This CDR3 comprises 13 residues. CDR3: CASLTGLDYGYTF. CDR3 coding DNA: TGTGCCAGCCTGACAGGGTTGGACTATGGCTACACCTTC.

This sequence joins TRBV6-5 and TRBJ1-2, with 9 nucleotides matching TRBD1. V gave up 0 bases and J gave up 3 bases; unmatched junction bases: 5. The CDR3 consists of 16 residues. Germline V gives CDR1 MNHEY, CDR2 SVGAGI. In DNA, the CDR3 is TGTGCCAGCAGTTACTCAAGACAGGGGGGGCACTATGGCTACACCTTC. Its translation is CASSYSRQGGHYGYTF.

A single count supports this clone. In DNA form, the CDR3 reads TGTGCCAGCAGCCCTCGGGGACAGGCCTCTCCCGGCTACACCTTC. This gives the protein CASSPRGQASPGYTF. The chain carries TRBV5-6 and TRBJ1-2; TRBD1 agrees at 8 bases. The J segment lost 8 bases and the V segment lost 4 bases, leaving 13 bases of the junction unmatched. Germline V gives CDR1 SGHDT, CDR2 YYEEEE. This CDR3 is 15 amino acids long.

The chain has TRBV5-1 and TRBJ1-1; D is possibly TRBD1 (5 bases). CDR1 and CDR2 from the germline V gene are SGHRS and YFSETQ. The CDR3 runs 15 residues. V lost 1 base and J 0 bases, leaving 10 bases between the germline ends. The DNA for the CDR3 is TGCGCCAGCAGCTTGTCTCCAGGGTTGAACACTGAAGCTTTCTTT. It encodes CASSLSPGLNTEAFF.

V gene TRBV28 combines with J gene TRBJ2-7, with D possibly matching TRBD1 (5 bases). The CDR3 runs to 12 residues. Trimming took 6 bases from V and 5 from J, leaving 11 bases between them. Germline V gene data show CDR1 as MDHEN and CDR2 as SYDVKM. CDR3 protein: CASSVGVDEQYF. The CDR3 region has the DNA TGTGCCAGCAGCGTAGGGGTGGACGAGCAGTACTTC.

J is TRBJ2-7 and V is TRBV4-1, with 10 positions matching TRBD2. V gave up 1 base and J gave up 3 bases; unmatched junction bases: 9. Germline V gene data show CDR1 as MGHRA and CDR2 as YSYEKL. The CDR3 covers 17 residues. CDR3 sequence: CASSQGASGGTFYEQYF. The CDR3 DNA sequence: TGCGCCAGCAGCCAAGGTGCTAGCGGGGGAACCTTCTACGAGCAGTACTTC.

This rearrangement joins TRBV5-4 to TRBJ2-3, with 7 bases fitting TRBD1. The V gene's germline CDR1 is SGHNT and CDR2 YYREEE (reference sequence). The V and J ends lost 4 bases and 1 base, in that order; junction bases with no gene match: 6. The length of the CDR3 is 15 residues. The CDR3 nucleotides read TGTGCCAGCAGCCCTAACAGGGGCCGCACAGATACGCAGTATTTT. Amino acids: CASSPNRGRTDTQYF.

The chain combines TRBV15 with TRBJ2-2, with D possibly TRBD2 on 5 matching bases. CDR3 size: 13 residues. Germline V CDR1 and CDR2: LNHNV, YYDKDF (reference sequence). Trimming stripped 5 bases from V and 5 bases from J, with 9 bases between. The CDR3 sequence: CATSVEGTGELFF. The CDR3, as DNA: TGTGCCACCAGCGTCGAGGGTACCGGGGAGCTGTTTTTT.

The V and J genes are TRBV11-2 and TRBJ2-7; maybe TRBD1 (6 bases). The V end lost 5 bases, the J end lost 4 bases, and 12 bases lay between the germline ends. Germline values: CDR1 SGHAT, CDR2 FQNNGV. The CDR3 sequence is 13 residues long. The CDR3 loop is CASSQGQPYEQYF. As DNA, the CDR3 is TGTGCCAGCAGCCAAGGACAGCCTTACGAGCAGTACTTC.

The CDR3 here is CASSTSQIYNGYTF. Written as DNA, the CDR3 is TGTGCCAGCAGCACATCCCAAATATATAATGGCTACACCTTC. The genes are TRBV4-2 and TRBJ1-2; no clear D gene. Germline V gene sequence: CDR1 LGHNA, CDR2 YNFKEQ. Trimming stripped 5 bases from V and 6 bases from J, with 16 bases between. CDR3 length: 14 amino acids.

This rearrangement joins TRBV4-1 to TRBJ2-2; 8 bases agree with TRBD1. There are 14 residues in the CDR3. Per germline, CDR1 MGHRA and CDR2 YSYEKL. After removal of 5 bases from V and 5 bases from J, the junction contained 4 bases not matched to a gene. In DNA form, the CDR3 reads TGCGCCAGCAGCACAAACAGGGGGACCGGGGAGCTGTTTTTT. Translating it yields CASSTNRGTGELFF.